The 17 T cell receptor beta chains listed next were all sequenced from one sample in a study of blood T cell repertoires in COVID-19. The table came from immunoSEQ multiplex PCR; TCRdb's copy has only in-frame clones and leaves some out. Of approximately 120,000 clones detected, roughly 88% appear once; the ten largest clones hold 7% to 9%. Sequenced input: peripheral blood. These receptor sequences come from a woman of 80 years or more with active or convalescent COVID-19.

The chain has TRBV19 and TRBJ2-6, with TRBD1 matching over 7 bases. Germline CDR1 reads LNHDA; CDR2 reads SQIVND (reference sequence). The CDR3 totals 18 residues. The junction had 11 bases not matched to a gene; V was cut back by 3 bases and J by 3 bases. The CDR3 spells CASSIGLTGYNGANVLTF. Written as DNA, the CDR3 is TGTGCCAGTAGTATCGGTTTGACAGGGTACAATGGGGCCAACGTCCTGACTTTC.

This clone was observed a single time. The chain joins TRBV12-3 or TRBV12-4 to TRBJ2-2; no clear D. This CDR3 contains 13 residues. The V end lost 8 bases, the J end lost 7 bases, and 14 bases lay between the germline ends. The CDR3 region has the DNA TGTGCCAGCCTGGGCAGCATAAGCGGGGAGCTGTTTTTT. It translates to CASLGSISGELFF.

V is TRBV24-1 and J is TRBJ2-3; 10 bases match TRBD2. The CDR3 length is 17 residues. With V trimmed by 4 bases and J by 2 bases, 8 bases remained unmatched. Germline V gives CDR1 KGHDR, CDR2 SFDVKD. CDR3 loop: CATSDSGTSDITDTQYF. Written as DNA, the CDR3 is TGTGCCACCAGTGACTCCGGGACTAGCGACATCACAGATACGCAGTATTTT.

The chain carries TRBV2 and TRBJ2-5; the D is unclear. The CDR3 length is 12 residues. Germline V gives CDR1 SNHLY, CDR2 FYNNEI. Trimming removed 8 bases at V and 2 bases at J, with 9 bases between. Written as DNA, the CDR3 is TGTGCCAGCGGAACAGATCAAGAGACCCAGTACTTC. This translates into CASGTDQETQYF.

The chain has TRBV19 and TRBJ2-7; TRBD1 is a possible D gene (6 bases). The V end was cut by 4 bases, the J end by 2 bases, with 18 bases between. Germline V lookup: CDR1 LNHDA, CDR2 SQIVND (reference sequence). CDR3 length: 16 amino acids. The CDR3: CASSTPPGTRAYEQYF. CDR3 sequence (DNA): TGTGCCAGTAGTACCCCCCCCGGGACACGAGCCTACGAGCAGTACTTC. The full variable domain, rest sourced from reference TRBV19 and TRBJ2-7, is DGGITQSPKYLFRKEGQNVTLSCEQNLNHDAMYWYRQDPGQGLRLIYYSQIVNDFQKGDIAEGYSVSREKKESFPLTVTSAQKNPTAFYLCASSTPPGTRAYEQYFGPGTRLTVT.

The rearrangement joins TRBV18 to TRBJ2-7; 8 bases fit TRBD2. V lost 2 bases, J lost 4 bases, and 4 bases stayed unmatched. Per the germline V gene, CDR1 is KGHSH and CDR2 is LQKENI. This CDR3 has 14 residues. This chain's CDR3 is CASSPGTRIYEQYF. The CDR3 DNA follows: TGTGCCAGCTCACCAGGGACTAGAATATACGAGCAGTACTTC.

V gene TRBV5-4 combines with J gene TRBJ2-7; D gene unclear. From germline, CDR1 is SGHNT and CDR2 YYREEE (reference sequence). Between the trimmed V and J ends, which lost 3 bases and 0 bases, there was a span of 10 bases. The CDR3 is made up of 14 amino acids. The CDR3 DNA reads as TGTGCCAGCAGCTCCACGTCCGGCTCCTACGAGCAGTACTTC. This gives the protein CASSSTSGSYEQYF.

The rearrangement uses TRBV2 and TRBJ1-5, with D unresolved. Trimming cost V 7 bases and J 4 bases, with 8 bases left between them. Per the germline V gene, CDR1 is SNHLY and CDR2 is FYNNEI. The CDR3 is made up of 12 amino acids. The CDR3 loop reads CASNPRNQPQHF. CDR3 sequence (DNA): TGTGCCAGCAATCCGCGGAATCAGCCCCAGCATTTT. Drawing the rest from reference TRBV2 and TRBJ1-5, the complete variable domain is EPEVTQTPSHQVTQMGQEVILRCVPISNHLYFYWYRQILGQKVEFLVSFYNNEISEKSEIFDDQFSVERPDGSNFTLKIRSTKLEDSAMYFCASNPRNQPQHFGDGTRLSIL.

The rearrangement links TRBV5-4 to TRBJ2-7; D perhaps matches TRBD1 (6 bases). The CDR3 totals 14 residues. V shed 2 bases and J shed 6 bases, with 15 bases lying between them. Germline V gives CDR1 SGHNT, CDR2 YYREEE (reference sequence). CDR3 DNA sequence: TGTGCCAGCAGCTTCAGGAACAGGGAAGTCGAGCAGTACTTC. Its protein is CASSFRNREVEQYF.

This chain links TRBV3-1 (or the pseudogene TRBV3-2) with TRBJ2-5; 12 nucleotides align to TRBD2. After removal of 7 bases from V and 4 bases from J, the junction contained 16 bases not matched to a gene. The CDR3 runs to 18 residues. Germline CDR1 is LGHDT and CDR2 is YNNKEL (reference sequence). Here the CDR3 reads CASTHLTLAGGPGETQYF. The DNA for the CDR3 is TGTGCCAGCACCCACCTTACGCTAGCGGGAGGGCCCGGAGAGACCCAGTACTTC.

This rearrangement joins TRBV11-2 to TRBJ2-2; D possibly corresponds to TRBD1 (6 bases). CDR1 is SGHAT, CDR2 FQNNGV, per germline. This CDR3 is built from 15 residues. Trimming left V 7 bases short and J 1 base short, with 13 bases between. CDR3 region: CASNPMTGNTGELFF. As DNA, the CDR3 is TGTGCCAGCAACCCCATGACAGGGAACACCGGGGAGCTGTTTTTT.

The chain recombines TRBV14 with TRBJ1-1, with 9 bases aligning to TRBD1. The V gene end was trimmed by 5 bases and the J gene end by 7 bases; junction bases not matched to a gene: 8. Germline V gene sequence: CDR1 SGHDN, CDR2 FVKESK. The CDR3 length is 14 residues. CDR3 nucleotides: TGTGCCAGCAGCTCTACCGGGACAGGGCTTGAAGCTTTCTTT. This encodes CASSSTGTGLEAFF.

J is TRBJ2-1 and V is TRBV5-1; 8 nucleotides align to TRBD2. V trimming: 4 bases; J trimming: 8 bases; junction bases outside the gene matches: 11. The germline gives CDR1 SGHRS, CDR2 YFSETQ. The CDR3 totals 15 residues. CDR3 DNA: TGCGCCAGCAGCCCCCGGGGTAGCGGGAAATATGAGCAGTTCTTC. Translating gives CASSPRGSGKYEQFF. Full variable domain (outside the CDR3, taken from reference TRBV5-1 and TRBJ2-1): KAGVTQTPRYLIKTRGQQVTLSCSPISGHRSVSWYQQTPGQGLQFLFEYFSETQRNKGNFPGRFSGRQFSNSRSEMNVSTLELGDSALYLCASSPRGSGKYEQFFGPGTRLTVL.

The chain joins TRBV6-5 to TRBJ1-3; 11 bases are a match to TRBD1. Trimming took 6 bases from V and 4 from J; bases not matched to a gene: 2. Germline assignment: CDR1 MNHEY and CDR2 SVGAGI. There are 14 residues in the CDR3. The CDR3 protein is CASRDRGLGNTIYF. The CDR3 nucleotides are TGTGCCAGCAGGGACAGGGGGCTGGGAAACACCATATATTTT.

The genes are TRBV29-1 and TRBJ2-7, with 7 nucleotides matching TRBD1. Per the germline V gene, CDR1 is SQVTM and CDR2 is ANQGSEA. Trimming at V came to 4 bases and at J to 0 bases, leaving 6 bases not matched to a gene. The CDR3 consists of 14 residues. In DNA, the CDR3 is TGCAGCGTTGCTCAGGGACAGATCTCCTACGAGCAGTACTTC. Protein product: CSVAQGQISYEQYF.

The chain carries TRBV9 and TRBJ2-1, with TRBD2 identical over 7 bases. Germline V gives CDR1 SGDLS, CDR2 YYNGEE. Germline trimming cut 3 bases from V and 2 bases from J; bases unmatched to any gene: 5. The CDR3 covers 15 residues. DNA for the CDR3: TGTGCCAGCAGCGCCCTAGCGGCCCCCTACAATGAGCAGTTCTTC. Residues: CASSALAAPYNEQFF.

This chain uses TRBV5-1 with TRBJ2-7, with a possible D match to TRBD2 (5 bases). Trimming shortened V by 1 base and J by 5 bases, and 7 bases separated the two germline ends. This CDR3 is 12 amino acids long. The germline V gene has CDR1 SGHRS and CDR2 YFSETQ. The CDR3 protein is CASSLIGNEQYF. In DNA form, the CDR3 reads TGCGCCAGCAGCTTGATCGGGAACGAGCAGTACTTC. The full variable domain, completed using reference TRBV5-1 and TRBJ2-7, is KAGVTQTPRYLIKTRGQQVTLSCSPISGHRSVSWYQQTPGQGLQFLFEYFSETQRNKGNFPGRFSGRQFSNSRSEMNVSTLELGDSALYLCASSLIGNEQYFGPGTRLTVT.